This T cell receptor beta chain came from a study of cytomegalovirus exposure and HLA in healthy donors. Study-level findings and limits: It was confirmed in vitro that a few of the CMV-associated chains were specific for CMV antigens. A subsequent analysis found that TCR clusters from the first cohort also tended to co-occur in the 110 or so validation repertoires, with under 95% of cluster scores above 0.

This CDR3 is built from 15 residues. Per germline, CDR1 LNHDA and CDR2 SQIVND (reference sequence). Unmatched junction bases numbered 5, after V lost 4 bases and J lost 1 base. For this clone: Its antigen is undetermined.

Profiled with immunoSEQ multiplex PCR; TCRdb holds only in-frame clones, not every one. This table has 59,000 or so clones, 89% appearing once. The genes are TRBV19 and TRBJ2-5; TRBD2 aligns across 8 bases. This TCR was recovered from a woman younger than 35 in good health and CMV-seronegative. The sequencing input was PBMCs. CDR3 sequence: CASSNPRGGQETQYF. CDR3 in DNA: TGTGCCAGTAGTAACCCCCGGGGGGGCCAAGAGACCCAGTACTTC. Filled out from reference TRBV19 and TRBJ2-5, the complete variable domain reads DGGITQSPKYLFRKEGQNVTLSCEQNLNHDAMYWYRQDPGQGLRLIYYSQIVNDFQKGDIAEGYSVSREKKESFPLTVTSAQKNPTAFYLCASSNPRGGQETQYFGPGTRLLVL.